This TCR beta chain was found in a study of beta chain features in type 1 diabetes. The entirety of the isolated RNA underwent reverse transcription, so expressed TCRB transcripts were sequenced. Here immunoSEQ multiplex PCR was the method, and the copy in TCRdb shows in-frame clones only, minus some. There are around 300,000 clones in the sample; 14% occur only once, and approximately 7% lies in the top ten. Sequencing used central memory CD4+ T cells from blood. The source of this sequence is a man between 25 and 39 years old in good health.

The CDR3 reads CASSLTEPAYEQYF. The CDR3 region has the DNA TGCGCCAGCAGCTTGACCGAACCAGCCTACGAGCAGTACTTC. The chain recombines TRBV5-1 with TRBJ2-5; D remains unclear. The DNA end is more similar to TRBJ2-7, so the J call may be wrong. Germline V CDR1 and CDR2: SGHRS, YFSETQ. This CDR3 is built from 14 residues.